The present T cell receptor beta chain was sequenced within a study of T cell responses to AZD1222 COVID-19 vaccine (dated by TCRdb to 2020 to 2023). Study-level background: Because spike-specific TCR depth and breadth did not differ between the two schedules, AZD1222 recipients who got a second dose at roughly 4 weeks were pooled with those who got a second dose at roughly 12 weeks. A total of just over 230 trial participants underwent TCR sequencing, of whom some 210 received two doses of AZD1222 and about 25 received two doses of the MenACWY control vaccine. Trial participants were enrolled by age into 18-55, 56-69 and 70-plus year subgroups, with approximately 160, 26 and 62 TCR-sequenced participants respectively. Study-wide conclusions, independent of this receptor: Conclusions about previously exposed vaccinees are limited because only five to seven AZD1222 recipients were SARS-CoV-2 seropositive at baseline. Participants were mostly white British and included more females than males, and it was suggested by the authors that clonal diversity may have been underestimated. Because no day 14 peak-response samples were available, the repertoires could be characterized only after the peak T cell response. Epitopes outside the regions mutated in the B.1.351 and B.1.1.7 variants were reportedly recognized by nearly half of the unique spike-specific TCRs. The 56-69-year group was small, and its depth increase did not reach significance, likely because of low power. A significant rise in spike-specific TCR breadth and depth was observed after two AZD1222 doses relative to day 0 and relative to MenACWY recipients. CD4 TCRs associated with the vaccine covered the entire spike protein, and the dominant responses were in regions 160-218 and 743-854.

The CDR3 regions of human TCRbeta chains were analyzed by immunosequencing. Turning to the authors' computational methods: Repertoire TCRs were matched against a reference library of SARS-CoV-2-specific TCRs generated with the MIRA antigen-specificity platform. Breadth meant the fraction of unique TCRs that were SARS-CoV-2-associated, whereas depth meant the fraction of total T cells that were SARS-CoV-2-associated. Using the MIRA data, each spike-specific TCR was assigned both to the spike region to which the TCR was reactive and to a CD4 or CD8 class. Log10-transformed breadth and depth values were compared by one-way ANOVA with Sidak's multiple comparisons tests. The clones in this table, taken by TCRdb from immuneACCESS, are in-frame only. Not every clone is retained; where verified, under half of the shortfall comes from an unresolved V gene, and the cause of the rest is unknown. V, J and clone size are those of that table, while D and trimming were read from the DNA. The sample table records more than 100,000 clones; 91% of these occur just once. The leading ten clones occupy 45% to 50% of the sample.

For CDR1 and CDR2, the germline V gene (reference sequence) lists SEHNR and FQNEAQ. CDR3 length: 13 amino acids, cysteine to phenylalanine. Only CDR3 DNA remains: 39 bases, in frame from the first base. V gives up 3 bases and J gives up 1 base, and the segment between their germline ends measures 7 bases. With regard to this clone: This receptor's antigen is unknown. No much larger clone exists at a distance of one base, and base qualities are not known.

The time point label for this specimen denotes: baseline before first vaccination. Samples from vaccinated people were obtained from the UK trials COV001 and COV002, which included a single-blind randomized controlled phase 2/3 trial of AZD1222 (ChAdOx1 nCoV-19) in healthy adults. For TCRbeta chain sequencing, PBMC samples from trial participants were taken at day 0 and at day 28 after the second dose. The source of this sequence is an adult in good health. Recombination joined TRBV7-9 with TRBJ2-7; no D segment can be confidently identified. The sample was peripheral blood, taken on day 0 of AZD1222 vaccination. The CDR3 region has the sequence CASSLTLSYEQYF. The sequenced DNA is TGTGCCAGCAGCTTGACCTTGTCCTACGAGCAGTACTTC.